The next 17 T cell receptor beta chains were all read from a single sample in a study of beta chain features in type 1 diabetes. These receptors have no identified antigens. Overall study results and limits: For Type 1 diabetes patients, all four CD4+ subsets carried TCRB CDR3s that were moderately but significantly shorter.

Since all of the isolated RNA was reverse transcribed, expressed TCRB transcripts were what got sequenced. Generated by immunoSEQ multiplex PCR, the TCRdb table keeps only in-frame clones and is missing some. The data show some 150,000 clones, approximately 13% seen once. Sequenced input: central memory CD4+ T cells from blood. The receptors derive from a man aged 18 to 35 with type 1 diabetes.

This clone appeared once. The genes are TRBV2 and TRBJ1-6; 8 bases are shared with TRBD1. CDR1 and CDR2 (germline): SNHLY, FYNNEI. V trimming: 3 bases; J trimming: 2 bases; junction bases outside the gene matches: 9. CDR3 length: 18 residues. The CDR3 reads CASSDAGQGRTYNSPLHF. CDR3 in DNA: TGTGCCAGCAGTGACGCCGGACAGGGCAGGACCTATAATTCACCCCTCCACTTT.

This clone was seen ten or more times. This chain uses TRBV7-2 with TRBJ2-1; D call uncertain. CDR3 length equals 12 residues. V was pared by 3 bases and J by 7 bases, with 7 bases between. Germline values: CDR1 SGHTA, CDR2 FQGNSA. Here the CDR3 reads CASSFASNEQFF. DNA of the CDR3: TGTGCCAGCAGCTTTGCGAGTAATGAGCAGTTCTTC.

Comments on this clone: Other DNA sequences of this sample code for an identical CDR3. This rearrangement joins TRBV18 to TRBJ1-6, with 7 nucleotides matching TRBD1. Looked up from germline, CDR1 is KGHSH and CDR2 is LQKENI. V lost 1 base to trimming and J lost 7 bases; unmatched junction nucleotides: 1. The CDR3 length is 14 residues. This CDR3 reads CASSPQGGNSPLHF. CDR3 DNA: TGTGCCAGCTCACCACAAGGGGGCAATTCACCCCTCCACTTT.

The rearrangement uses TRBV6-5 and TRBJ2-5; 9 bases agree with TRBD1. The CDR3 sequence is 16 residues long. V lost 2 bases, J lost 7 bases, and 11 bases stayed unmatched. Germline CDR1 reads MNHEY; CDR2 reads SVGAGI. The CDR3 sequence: CASSYTGQGRFGTQYF. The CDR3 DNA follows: TGTGCCAGCAGTTACACAGGACAGGGGAGATTTGGGACCCAGTACTTC.

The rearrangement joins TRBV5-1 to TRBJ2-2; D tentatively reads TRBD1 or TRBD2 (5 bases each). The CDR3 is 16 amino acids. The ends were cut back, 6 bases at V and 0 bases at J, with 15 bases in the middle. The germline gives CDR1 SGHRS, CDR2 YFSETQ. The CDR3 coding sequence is TGCGCCAGCAACCGTGGGGGAATGTCGAACACCGGGGAGCTGTTTTTT. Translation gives CASNRGGMSNTGELFF.

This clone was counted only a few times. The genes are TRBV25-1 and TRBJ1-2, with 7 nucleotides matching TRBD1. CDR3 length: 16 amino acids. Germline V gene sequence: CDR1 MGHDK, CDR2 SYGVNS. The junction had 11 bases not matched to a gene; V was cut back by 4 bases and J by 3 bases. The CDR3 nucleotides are TGTGCCAGCAGTGTCTATGAGGGGGCTGTCGACTATGGCTACACCTTC. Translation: CASSVYEGAVDYGYTF.

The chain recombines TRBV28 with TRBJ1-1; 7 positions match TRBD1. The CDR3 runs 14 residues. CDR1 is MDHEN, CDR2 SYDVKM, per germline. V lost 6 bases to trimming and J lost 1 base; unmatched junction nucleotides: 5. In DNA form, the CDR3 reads TGTGCCAGCAGCCCGACAGGGTGGAACACTGAAGCTTTCTTT. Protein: CASSPTGWNTEAFF.

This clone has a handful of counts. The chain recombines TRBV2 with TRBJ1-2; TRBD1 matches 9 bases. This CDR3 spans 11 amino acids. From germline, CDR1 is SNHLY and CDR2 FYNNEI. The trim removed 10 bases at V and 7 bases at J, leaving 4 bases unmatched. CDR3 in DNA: TGTGCCAACCCGGGACAGGGTGGCTACACCTTC. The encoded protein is CANPGQGGYTF. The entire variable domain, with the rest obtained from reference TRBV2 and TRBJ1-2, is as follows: EPEVTQTPSHQVTQMGQEVILRCVPISNHLYFYWYRQILGQKVEFLVSFYNNEISEKSEIFDDQFSVERPDGSNFTLKIRSTKLEDSAMYFCANPGQGGYTFGSGTRLTVV.

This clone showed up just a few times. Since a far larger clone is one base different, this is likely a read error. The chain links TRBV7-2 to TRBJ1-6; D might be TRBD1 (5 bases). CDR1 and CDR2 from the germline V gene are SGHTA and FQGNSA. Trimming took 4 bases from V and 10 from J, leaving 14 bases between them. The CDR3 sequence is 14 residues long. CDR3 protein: CASSSGARGSPLHF. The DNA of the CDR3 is TGTGCCAGCAGCTCCGGGGCACGGGGCTCACCCCTCCACTTT.

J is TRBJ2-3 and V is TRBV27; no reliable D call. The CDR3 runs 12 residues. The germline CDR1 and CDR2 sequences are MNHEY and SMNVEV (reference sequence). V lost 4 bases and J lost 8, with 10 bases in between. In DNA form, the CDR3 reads TGTGCCAGCAGTTGGACGGGCGGTACGCAGTATTTT. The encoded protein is CASSWTGGTQYF.

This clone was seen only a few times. Written as DNA, the CDR3 is TGTGCCAGCAGTTACGCAGGGGAGGTGAACACTGAAGCTTTCTTT. Its translation: CASSYAGEVNTEAFF. The rearrangement links TRBV6-5 to TRBJ1-1, with D perhaps matching TRBD1 (6 bases). CDR1 and CDR2 (germline): MNHEY, SVGAGI. With 2 bases removed from V and 0 bases from J, the gap between germline ends came to 10 bases. The CDR3 runs to 15 residues.

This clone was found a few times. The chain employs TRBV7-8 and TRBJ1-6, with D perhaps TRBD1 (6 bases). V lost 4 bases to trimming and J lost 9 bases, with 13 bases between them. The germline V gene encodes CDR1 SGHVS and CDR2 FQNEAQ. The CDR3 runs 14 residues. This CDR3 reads CASSSQGRGSPLHF. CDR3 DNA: TGTGCCAGCAGCTCACAGGGTAGAGGTTCACCCCTCCACTTT.

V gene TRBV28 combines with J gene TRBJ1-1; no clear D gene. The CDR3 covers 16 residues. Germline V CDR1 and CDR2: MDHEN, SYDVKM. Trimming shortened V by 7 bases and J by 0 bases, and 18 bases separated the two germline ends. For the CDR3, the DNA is TGTGCCAGCAACTCCCGAGGCGCCGGGATGAACACTGAAGCTTTCTTT. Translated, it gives CASNSRGAGMNTEAFF.

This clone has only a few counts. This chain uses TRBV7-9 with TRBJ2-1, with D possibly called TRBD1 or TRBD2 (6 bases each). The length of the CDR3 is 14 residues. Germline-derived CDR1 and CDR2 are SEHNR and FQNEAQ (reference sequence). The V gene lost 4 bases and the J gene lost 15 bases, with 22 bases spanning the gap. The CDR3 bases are TGTGCCAGCAGCTCTCCCCGGGAGACAGGAGAGTCGTTCTTC. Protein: CASSSPRETGESFF.

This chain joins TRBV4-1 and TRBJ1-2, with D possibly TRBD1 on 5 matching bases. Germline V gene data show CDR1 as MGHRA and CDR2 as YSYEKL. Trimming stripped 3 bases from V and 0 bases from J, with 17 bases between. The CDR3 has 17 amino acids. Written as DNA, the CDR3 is TGCGCCAGCAGCCACCCCCCTTGGGGGAACTCTAACTATGGCTACACCTTC. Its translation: CASSHPPWGNSNYGYTF.

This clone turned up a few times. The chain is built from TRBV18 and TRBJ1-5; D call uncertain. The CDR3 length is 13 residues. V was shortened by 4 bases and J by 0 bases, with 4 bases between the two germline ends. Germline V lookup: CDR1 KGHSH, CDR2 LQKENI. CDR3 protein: CASSLYSNQPQHF. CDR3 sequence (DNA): TGTGCCAGCTCACTCTATAGCAATCAGCCCCAGCATTTT.

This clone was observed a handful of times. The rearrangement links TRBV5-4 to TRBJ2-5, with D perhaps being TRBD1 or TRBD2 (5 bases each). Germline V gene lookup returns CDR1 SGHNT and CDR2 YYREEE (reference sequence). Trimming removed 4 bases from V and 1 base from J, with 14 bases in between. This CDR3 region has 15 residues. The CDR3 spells CASSIAPGPQETQYF. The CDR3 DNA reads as TGTGCCAGCAGCATTGCGCCGGGACCCCAAGAGACCCAGTACTTC.